Shown below are 18 T cell receptor beta chains from a single sample sequenced in a study of identical twins. TCRdb passed the 5' RACE reads through MiXCR, listing each CDR3 protein once. Here the sample spans hundreds of thousands of distinct CDR3 sequences, roughly 9% being singletons. These data also featured in a second study, about yellow fever vaccine responses in identical twins.

The sequenced sample consisted of CD8+ T cells sorted from blood. The receptors shown here come from a young woman in good health.

This clonotype was recorded many times. The rearrangement links TRBV20-1 to TRBJ2-1; TRBD1 matches 8 bases. Germline trimming cut 5 bases from V and 3 bases from J; bases unmatched to any gene: 9. CDR3 length: 15 residues. Germline CDR1 and CDR2: DFQATT and SNEGSKA (reference sequence). DNA of the CDR3: TGCAGTGCTCGCCCCGGGGGACAGGACTACAATGAGCAGTTCTTC. Translation: CSARPGGQDYNEQFF.

This clonotype was seen at least ten times. The genes are TRBV12-5 and TRBJ2-7; D remains ambiguous. Trimming stripped 5 bases from V and 7 bases from J, with 9 bases between. In germline, CDR1 is LGHNT, CDR2 FRNRAP. The CDR3 extends over 11 amino acids. Written as DNA, the CDR3 is TGTGCTAGTGGTAACGGATGGGAGCAGTACTTC. It translates to CASGNGWEQYF.

Only a few counts were recorded for this clonotype. V is TRBV7-9 and J is TRBJ2-4; D remains unclear. The CDR3 has 15 residues. The V and J ends lost 3 bases and 2 bases respectively, with 11 bases between them. The germline V gene encodes CDR1 SEHNR and CDR2 FQNEAQ (reference sequence). The CDR3 loop reads CASSFRESSKNIQYF. The DNA for the CDR3 is TGTGCCAGCAGCTTTAGAGAGAGCTCCAAAAACATTCAGTACTTC. Complete variable domain (other parts from reference TRBV7-9 and TRBJ2-4): DTGVSQNPRHKITKRGQNVTFRCDPISEHNRLYWYRQTLGQGPEFLTYFQNEAQLEKSRLLSDRFSAERPKGSFSTLEIQRTEQGDSAMYLCASSFRESSKNIQYFGAGTRLSVL.

This clonotype has more than one count but fewer than ten. This chain connects TRBV20-1 to TRBJ2-7; 8 bases map to TRBD2. This CDR3 is built from 15 residues. Per germline, CDR1 DFQATT and CDR2 SNEGSKA (reference sequence). With V trimmed by 0 bases and J by 0 bases, 4 bases remained unmatched. CDR3 sequence reads: CSARDREGSSYEQYF. The CDR3 coding sequence is TGCAGTGCTAGAGATCGGGAGGGCAGCTCCTACGAGCAGTACTTC.

As DNA, the CDR3 is TGTGCCAGCAGGTCAGGACAGGTCCCTCCCTACGAGCAGTACTTC. Its protein is CASRSGQVPPYEQYF. V usage is TRBV28 and J usage is TRBJ2-7; 7 bases line up with TRBD1. V trimming: 6 bases; J trimming: 2 bases; junction bases outside the gene matches: 10. This CDR3 spans 15 amino acids. Germline V lookup: CDR1 MDHEN, CDR2 SYDVKM.

J is TRBJ1-2 and V is TRBV7-9; 8 bases map to TRBD1. There are 16 residues in the CDR3. V shed 5 bases and J 2 bases; nucleotides not matched to a gene: 10. The germline V gene has CDR1 SEHNR and CDR2 FQNEAQ (reference sequence). The CDR3 nucleotides read TGTGCCAGCAGCGTAGGGCCCCGACAGGGGAACTATGGCTACACCTTC. Amino acids: CASSVGPRQGNYGYTF. Using reference TRBV7-9 and TRBJ1-2 for the parts outside the CDR3, the full variable domain is DTGVSQNPRHKITKRGQNVTFRCDPISEHNRLYWYRQTLGQGPEFLTYFQNEAQLEKSRLLSDRFSAERPKGSFSTLEIQRTEQGDSAMYLCASSVGPRQGNYGYTFGSGTRLTVV.

In its sample, this clonotype was seen many times. The V call is TRBV7-8, the J call TRBJ2-3, with TRBD2 matching 12 bases. The germline CDR1 and CDR2 sequences are SGHVS and FQNEAQ. Unmatched junction bases numbered 5, after V lost 5 bases and J lost 2 bases. The CDR3 consists of 16 residues. CDR3 in DNA: TGTGCCAGCAGCCCGGGACTAGCGGGTCCCACAGATACGCAGTATTTT. Protein: CASSPGLAGPTDTQYF. The whole variable domain, remainder taken from reference TRBV7-8 and TRBJ2-3, is GAGVSQSPRYKVAKRGQDVALRCDPISGHVSLFWYQQALGQGPEFLTYFQNEAQLDKSGLPSDRFFAERPEGSVSTLKIQRTQQEDSAVYLCASSPGLAGPTDTQYFGPGTRLTVL.

In its sample, this clonotype was seen a few times. This sequence joins TRBV6-4 and TRBJ2-2; no definite D call. The germline CDR1 and CDR2 sequences are MRHNA and SNTAGT. The CDR3 consists of 13 residues. The germline V and J ends were trimmed by 2 bases and 3 bases, with 4 bases remaining between them. The CDR3 spells CASSDLYTGELFF. The CDR3 nucleotides read TGTGCCAGCAGTGACCTATACACCGGGGAGCTGTTTTTT.

This clonotype was recorded many times. V gene TRBV3-1 combines with J gene TRBJ2-1; 11 bases agree with TRBD2. This CDR3 spans 14 amino acids. With V trimmed by 10 bases and J by 5 bases, 7 bases remained unmatched. The V gene's germline CDR1 is LGHDT and CDR2 YNNKEL (reference sequence). This CDR3 is CATGGLAEDNEQFF. For the CDR3, the DNA is TGTGCCACTGGGGGACTAGCGGAGGACAATGAGCAGTTCTTC.

This chain connects TRBV27 to TRBJ2-1, with TRBD1 as a possible D gene (6 bases). The CDR3 is made up of 16 amino acids. Trimming pared 7 bases from V and 8 bases from J, leaving 24 bases between. Germline CDR1 is MNHEY and CDR2 is SMNVEV (reference sequence). The CDR3 protein is CASTRVSGHRLDEQFF. The CDR3 DNA is TGTGCCAGCACCCGCGTATCGGGACACAGACTGGATGAGCAGTTCTTC.

The chain carries TRBV20-1 and TRBJ2-7, with D perhaps TRBD2 (6 bases). Germline CDR1 and CDR2: DFQATT and SNEGSKA (reference sequence). With 0 bases removed from V and 0 bases from J, the gap between germline ends came to 18 bases. This CDR3 is built from 17 residues. The CDR3 nucleotides read TGCAGTGCTAGAGATTTACCCAGGACTACGTTCTCCTACGAGCAGTACTTC. Translating it yields CSARDLPRTTFSYEQYF.

The CDR3 DNA is TGTGCCAGCAGGCAGGGGTCTGGCTACACCTTC. Translated, it gives CASRQGSGYTF. The rearrangement links TRBV9 to TRBJ1-2; a weak D match, TRBD1 (6 bases). The CDR3 loop spans 11 amino acids. Trimming stripped 5 bases from V and 7 bases from J, with 9 bases between. Germline values: CDR1 SGDLS, CDR2 YYNGEE.

This clonotype was observed a handful of times. The chain uses TRBV28 and TRBJ2-3, with 11 bases identical to TRBD2. This CDR3 spans 18 amino acids. CDR1 is MDHEN, CDR2 SYDVKM, per germline. Trimming took 3 bases from V and 3 from J; bases not matched to a gene: 11. The CDR3 DNA is TGTGCCAGCAGTTTCCTACTAGCGGGAGCTTTGGTGACAGATACGCAGTATTTT. Residues: CASSFLLAGALVTDTQYF.

This clonotype came up a few times. The V gene is TRBV27, the J gene TRBJ2-7; 7 bases match TRBD2. The junction had 8 bases not matched to a gene; V was cut back by 3 bases and J by 3 bases. Germline-derived CDR1 and CDR2 are MNHEY and SMNVEV (reference sequence). There are 15 residues in the CDR3. CDR3 residues: CASSLAGDPFYEQYF. The CDR3 DNA reads as TGTGCCAGCAGTTTGGCGGGGGACCCCTTCTACGAGCAGTACTTC.

This chain connects TRBV20-1 to TRBJ2-7, with a tentative D call TRBD1 (6 bases). The CDR3 spans 15 residues. The V gene lost 1 base and the J gene lost 0 bases, with 13 bases spanning the gap. Germline V gene lookup returns CDR1 DFQATT and CDR2 SNEGSKA (reference sequence). This CDR3 is CSARGDRDTSYEQYF. The CDR3 DNA reads as TGCAGTGCTAGAGGGGACCGGGACACCTCCTACGAGCAGTACTTC.

A few counts support this clonotype. The V and J genes are TRBV20-1 and TRBJ1-3; D unclear. The CDR3 contains 15 residues. Trimming took 0 bases from V and 4 from J, leaving 13 bases between them. From germline, CDR1 is DFQATT and CDR2 SNEGSKA (reference sequence). Written as DNA, the CDR3 is TGCAGTGCTAGAGAAAGGCCGGCTCCGGGAAACACCATATATTTT. Protein product: CSARERPAPGNTIYF.

The chain employs TRBV7-3 and TRBJ2-3; 9 bases map to TRBD2. CDR1 SGHTA and CDR2 FQGTGA come from the germline V gene. The V and J ends lost 8 bases and 1 base, in that order; junction bases with no gene match: 4. The CDR3 has 14 residues. The DNA of the CDR3 is TGTGCCAGCGGCCGCGGGGGGGGCACAGATACGCAGTATTTT. Translation: CASGRGGGTDTQYF. The full variable domain, in which reference TRBV7-3 and TRBJ2-3 provide the parts outside the CDR3, is GAGVSQTPSNKVTEKGKYVELRCDPISGHTALYWYRQSLGQGPEFLIYFQGTGAADDSGLPNDRFFAVRPEGSVSTLKIQRTERGDSAVYLCASGRGGGTDTQYFGPGTRLTVL.

This clonotype showed up many times. CDR3 nucleotides: TGTGCCAGCAGCCAATTTAACACCGGGGAGCTGTTTTTT. It is translated as CASSQFNTGELFF. The chain employs TRBV14 and TRBJ2-2; no reliable D call. With 2 bases removed from V and 2 bases from J, the gap between germline ends came to 3 bases. Looked up from germline, CDR1 is SGHDN and CDR2 is FVKESK. The CDR3 has 13 amino acids.